The 16 T cell receptor beta chains below were found in one sample sequenced in a study of tissue T cells after allogeneic stem cell transplantation. Described time point: mouse harvest day 14 after allogeneic transplant. Mouse grafts combined 10^7 T-cell-depleted bone marrow cells with 10^6 splenic CD5+ T cells. Sequencing used immunoSEQ multiplex PCR; TCRdb keeps in-frame clones, though not all of them. Among thousands of clones listed, 45% were seen once. Sample: gut tissue. All receptors come from a female BALB/c mouse given C57BL/6 T cells with graft-versus-host disease after an allogeneic hematopoietic cell transplant.

Points on this clone: Gene names are the mouse ones. The DNA read from the CDR3 is TGTGCCAGCAGCTATTCTGGGGGAACCGGGCAGCTCTAC. This translates into CASSYSGGTGQLY. The full CDR3 is CASSYSGGTGQLYF. The chain uses TRBV4 and TRBJ2-2; the match to TRBD2 covers 7 bases. With the read ending 1 residue before the CDR3 end, the germline J gene is used to fill in that end. V lost 3 bases, J lost 5 bases, and 3 bases stayed unmatched. The CDR3 totals 14 residues. Germline values: CDR1 LGHDT, CDR2 YNNKQL (reference sequence).

This clone ranks as medium-sized. Gene names refer to mouse genes. The DNA ends 1 residue before the CDR3 does, and the rest of the CDR3 is filled in from the germline J gene. The chain couples TRBV26 to TRBJ2-7; D is unresolved. The ends were cut back, 6 bases at V and 4 bases at J, with 10 bases in the middle. This CDR3 spans 12 amino acids. From germline, CDR1 is KGHPV and CDR2 FQNQEV (reference sequence). The sequenced CDR3 bases are TGTGCCAGCAGCCTCGACAAATATGAACAGTAC. Its protein is CASSLDKYEQY. The whole CDR3 reads CASSLDKYEQYF.

This clone was detected a few times. The gene names given are mouse names. The CDR3 extends 1 residue past the end of the read, so its final part is completed from the germline J gene. This chain links TRBV19 with TRBJ1-6; 7 bases align to TRBD1. TRBJ1-6 is assigned to the ORF class and has an uncertain function. Losses at the gene ends were 4 bases for V and 7 bases for J; bases not matched to a gene: 5. The CDR3 consists of 14 residues. CDR1 and CDR2 (germline): FNHDT, SITEND (reference sequence). This CDR3 reads CASSEGARNSPLYF. The covered CDR3 bases are TGTGCCAGCAGTGAGGGGGCGCGAAATTCGCCCCTCTAC.

A remark on this clone: All gene names here are mouse names. The sequence runs out 1 residue before the end of the CDR3; the remainder is reconstructed from the germline J gene. The chain recombines TRBV3 with TRBJ2-5; tentative D call: TRBD1 (6 bases). The length of the CDR3 is 13 residues. Between the trimmed V and J ends, which lost 2 bases and 6 bases, there was a span of 9 bases. CDR1 and CDR2 (germline): SNHLY, FYNGKV (reference sequence). CDR3 DNA (partial): TGTGCCAGCAGCTTACAGGGGCGGGACACCCAGTAC. This encodes CASSLQGRDTQY. The CDR3 as a whole reads CASSLQGRDTQYF.

As for this clone: Gene names and germline match the mouse. Read data end 1 residue before the CDR3 end; the end is taken from the germline J gene. The chain uses TRBV15 and TRBJ2-5; a possible D gene is TRBD1 (6 bases). V gave up 6 bases and J gave up 4 bases, with 11 bases separating them. The CDR3 runs 13 residues. The germline V gene has CDR1 SGHND and CDR2 FRSKSL. CDR3: CASSLRDKDTQYF. The sequenced part of the CDR3 DNA is TGTGCCAGCAGCCTCCGGGACAAAGACACCCAGTAC.

Concerning this clone: The genes and germline here are from mouse. The read ends 1 residue before the CDR3 terminus; that terminus is restored from the germline J gene. The V gene is TRBV3, the J gene TRBJ1-2; D unclear. Trimming stripped 5 bases from V and 0 bases from J, with 7 bases between. In germline, CDR1 is SNHLY, CDR2 FYNGKV (reference sequence). The CDR3 contains 13 residues. CDR3 residues: CASSQSTNSDYTF. CDR3 DNA (partial): TGTGCCAGCAGCCAATCAACAAACTCCGACTACACC.

About this clone itself: Gene names and germline refer to mouse. The read terminates 1 residue before the CDR3 end, so the remaining end is supplied by the germline J gene. The chain carries TRBV5 and TRBJ2-5; perhaps TRBD1 as D (5 bases). This CDR3 region has 13 residues. V was clipped by 4 bases and J by 0 bases, with 5 bases between them. From germline, CDR1 is LGHNA and CDR2 YNLKQL (reference sequence). CDR3 loop: CASSRQNQDTQYF. The covered CDR3 bases are TGTGCCAGCAGCCGACAGAACCAAGACACCCAGTAC.

As regards this clone: Gene names are mouse gene names. The read is 1 residue too short to cover the CDR3 end, so that end is filled in from the germline J gene. V is TRBV20 and J is TRBJ2-7; 7 nucleotides match TRBD2. This CDR3 has 12 residues. Germline V gene lookup returns CDR1 GFQATS and CDR2 STVNSAI. V gave up 1 base and J gave up 3 bases; unmatched junction bases: 0. The covered CDR3 bases are TGTGGTGCTAGGGTGGGGGGCTATGAACAGTAC. Translating it yields CGARVGGYEQY. The complete CDR3 reads CGARVGGYEQYF.

A note on this clone: Gene names are the mouse ones. The CDR3 extends 1 residue past the end of the read, so its final part is completed from the germline J gene. The V gene is TRBV12-1, the J gene TRBJ1-4, with a weak D call TRBD1 (6 bases). The CDR3 is 14 amino acids. The V end was cut by 0 bases, the J end by 3 bases, with 7 bases between. Per germline, CDR1 SGHSN and CDR2 HYEKVE. The covered CDR3 bases are TGTGCCAGCTCTCTCAAGGGGGCCAACGAAAGATTATTT. Translated, it gives CASSLKGANERLF. The CDR3, in full, reads CASSLKGANERLFF.

In this sample, this clone turned up a few times. The listed genes are named as in mouse. Coverage ceases 1 residue before the CDR3 finishes, and the germline J gene fills in the end. The chain employs TRBV26 and TRBJ2-7; 10 bases align to TRBD1. Germline CDR1 KGHPV, CDR2 FQNQEV (reference sequence). The CDR3 runs 15 residues. The V gene end was trimmed by 6 bases and the J gene end by 4 bases; junction bases not matched to a gene: 9. The CDR3 bases that were read are TGTGCCAGCAGCCCACGGGACAGGGGCCTATATGAACAGTAC. Translating it yields CASSPRDRGLYEQY. The full CDR3 reads CASSPRDRGLYEQYF.

For this clone: Gene names and germline match the mouse. Sequencing ends 1 residue short of the CDR3 end; the germline J gene provides the rest. V is TRBV17 and J is TRBJ2-2; TRBD2 agrees at 9 bases. The CDR3 is 14 residues long. The V gene's germline CDR1 is MNHDT and CDR2 YYDKIL. Trimming removed 6 bases from V and 6 bases from J; junction bases left unmatched: 5. Incomplete CDR3 DNA: TGTGCTAGCAGAAACTGGGGGGATGCCGGGCAGCTCTAC. Translated, it gives CASRNWGDAGQLY. The complete CDR3 reads CASRNWGDAGQLYF.

In regard to this clone: Gene labels here are mouse ones. The read terminates 1 residue before the CDR3 end, so the remaining end is supplied by the germline J gene. The chain joins TRBV5 to TRBJ1-6; tentative D call: TRBD1 (5 bases). TRBJ1-6 has ORF status, its function being uncertain. CDR1 LGHNA and CDR2 YNLKQL come from the germline V gene (reference sequence). Trimming left V 4 bases short and J 1 base short, with 5 bases between. The CDR3 extends over 14 amino acids. The CDR3 bases that were read are TGTGCCAGCAGCCGACAGTCCTATAATTCGCCCCTCTAC. Translation gives CASSRQSYNSPLY. The complete CDR3 protein is CASSRQSYNSPLYF.

Comment on this clone: The gene symbols are mouse symbols. The read finishes 1 residue shy of the CDR3 end, and the germline J gene is used to complete it. The rearrangement uses TRBV13-1 and TRBJ1-6; TRBD1 matches 7 bases. TRBJ1-6 is identified as an open reading frame with a role that is uncertain. The germline V gene has CDR1 NSHNY and CDR2 SYGAGN. This CDR3 is 15 amino acids long. The V and J ends lost 3 bases and 3 bases, in that order; junction bases with no gene match: 3. CDR3 residues: CASSVSGGYNSPLYF. The CDR3 DNA, read in part, is TGTGCCAGCAGTGTCTCAGGGGGCTATAATTCGCCCCTCTAC.

About this clone itself: The genes are named according to mouse. The read terminates 1 residue before the CDR3 end, so the remaining end is supplied by the germline J gene. The chain joins TRBV1 to TRBJ1-6, with 8 bases that match TRBD1. TRBJ1-6 is filed as an ORF, its function uncertain. This CDR3 region has 12 residues. With 6 bases clipped from V and 8 bases from J, the junction kept 0 bases outside the gene matches. Germline lookup yields CDR1 NSQYPW and CDR2 LRSPGD (reference sequence). The CDR3 spells CTCRTGDSPLYF. The CDR3 bases that were read are TGCACCTGCAGGACAGGGGATTCGCCCCTCTAC.

The sample holds a few counts of this clone. These gene names are mouse names. Coverage ceases 1 residue before the CDR3 finishes, and the germline J gene fills in the end. This rearrangement joins TRBV3 to TRBJ2-2, with D possibly TRBD2 on 6 matching bases. Trimming pared 4 bases from V and 2 bases from J, leaving 8 bases between. Germline-derived CDR1 and CDR2 are SNHLY and FYNGKV (reference sequence). CDR3 length equals 14 residues. The CDR3 here is CASSSGLNTGQLYF. The CDR3 DNA, read in part, is TGTGCCAGCAGCTCGGGACTTAACACCGGGCAGCTCTAC.

In regard to this clone: Gene labels here are mouse ones. The read terminates 1 residue before the CDR3 end, so the remaining end is supplied by the germline J gene. The chain links TRBV26 to TRBJ1-4; perhaps TRBD1 as D (5 bases). The V gene's germline CDR1 is KGHPV and CDR2 FQNQEV (reference sequence). This CDR3 has 14 residues. V gave up 2 bases and J gave up 3 bases, with 7 bases separating them. CDR3 DNA, as far as it was read: TGTGCCAGCAGTCTGGCAGGGACCAACGAAAGATTATTT. Translated, it gives CASSLAGTNERLF. The complete CDR3 sequence is CASSLAGTNERLFF.